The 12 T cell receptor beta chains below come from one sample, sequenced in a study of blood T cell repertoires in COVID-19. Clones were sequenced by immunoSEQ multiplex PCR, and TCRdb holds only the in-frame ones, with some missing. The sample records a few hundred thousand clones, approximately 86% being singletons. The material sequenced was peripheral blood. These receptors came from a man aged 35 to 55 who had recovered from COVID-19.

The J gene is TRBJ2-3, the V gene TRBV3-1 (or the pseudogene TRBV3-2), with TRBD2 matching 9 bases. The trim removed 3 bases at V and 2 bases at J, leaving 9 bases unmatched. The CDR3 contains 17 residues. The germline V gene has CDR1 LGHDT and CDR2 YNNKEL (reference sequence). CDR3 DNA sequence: TGTGCCAGCAGCCAGCCCAGCGGGGGGATAATCACAGATACGCAGTATTTT. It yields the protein CASSQPSGGIITDTQYF.

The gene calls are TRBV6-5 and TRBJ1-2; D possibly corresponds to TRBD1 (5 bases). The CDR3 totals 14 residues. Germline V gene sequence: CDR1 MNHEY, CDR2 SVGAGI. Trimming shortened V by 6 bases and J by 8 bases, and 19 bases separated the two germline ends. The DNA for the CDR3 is TGTGCCAGCAGCCCCGGCGGGGCGCGTGCGGGCTACACCTTC. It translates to CASSPGGARAGYTF.

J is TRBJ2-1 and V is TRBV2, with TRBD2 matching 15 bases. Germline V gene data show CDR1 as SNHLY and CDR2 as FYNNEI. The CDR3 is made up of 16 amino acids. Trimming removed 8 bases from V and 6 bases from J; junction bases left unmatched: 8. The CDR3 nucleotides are TGTGCCAGCTTTATTGGGACTAGCGGGAGGTCCAATGAGCAGTTCTTC. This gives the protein CASFIGTSGRSNEQFF.

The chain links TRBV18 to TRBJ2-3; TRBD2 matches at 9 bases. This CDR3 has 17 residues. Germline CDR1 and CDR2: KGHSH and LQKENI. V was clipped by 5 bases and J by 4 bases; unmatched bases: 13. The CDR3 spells CASSARGPSGTADTQYF. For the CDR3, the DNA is TGTGCCAGCTCAGCACGGGGTCCTAGCGGGACCGCAGATACGCAGTATTTT.

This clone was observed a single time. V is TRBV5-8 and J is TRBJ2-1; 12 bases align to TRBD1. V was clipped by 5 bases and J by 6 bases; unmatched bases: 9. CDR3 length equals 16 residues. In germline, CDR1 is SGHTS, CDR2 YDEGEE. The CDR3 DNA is TGTGCCAGCAGTTTTTTCGGGACAGGGGGCCGCAATGAGCAGTTCTTC. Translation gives CASSFFGTGGRNEQFF.

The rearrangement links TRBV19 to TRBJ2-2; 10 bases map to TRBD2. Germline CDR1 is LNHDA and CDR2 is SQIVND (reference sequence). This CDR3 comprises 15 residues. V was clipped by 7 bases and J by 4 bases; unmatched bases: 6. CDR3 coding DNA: TGTGCCAGTAAAACTAGCGGGGTCGGCACCGGGGAGCTGTTTTTT. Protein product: CASKTSGVGTGELFF. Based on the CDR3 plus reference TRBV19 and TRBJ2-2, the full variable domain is DGGITQSPKYLFRKEGQNVTLSCEQNLNHDAMYWYRQDPGQGLRLIYYSQIVNDFQKGDIAEGYSVSREKKESFPLTVTSAQKNPTAFYLCASKTSGVGTGELFFGEGSRLTVL.

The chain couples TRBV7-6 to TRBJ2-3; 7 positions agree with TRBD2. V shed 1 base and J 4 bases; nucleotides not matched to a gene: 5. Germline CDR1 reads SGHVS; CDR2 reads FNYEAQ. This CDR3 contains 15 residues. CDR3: CASSLGLAWADTQYF. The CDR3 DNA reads TGTGCCAGCAGCTTAGGACTAGCTTGGGCAGATACGCAGTATTTT.

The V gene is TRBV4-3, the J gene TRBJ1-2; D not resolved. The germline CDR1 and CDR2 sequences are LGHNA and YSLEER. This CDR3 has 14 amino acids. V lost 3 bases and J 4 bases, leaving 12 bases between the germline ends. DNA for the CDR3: TGCGCCAGCAGCCACGAGACATTTAGCTATGGCTACACCTTC. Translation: CASSHETFSYGYTF.

The CDR3 coding sequence is TGTGCCAGCAGTTACCCAGGACTAGCGGGAAACACCGGGGAGCTGTTTTTT. Residues: CASSYPGLAGNTGELFF. The chain combines TRBV6-2 or TRBV6-3 with TRBJ2-2; 12 bases match TRBD2. Unmatched junction bases numbered 3, after V lost 2 bases and J lost 2 bases. Germline loops: CDR1 MNHEY, CDR2 SVGEGT. The CDR3 consists of 17 residues.

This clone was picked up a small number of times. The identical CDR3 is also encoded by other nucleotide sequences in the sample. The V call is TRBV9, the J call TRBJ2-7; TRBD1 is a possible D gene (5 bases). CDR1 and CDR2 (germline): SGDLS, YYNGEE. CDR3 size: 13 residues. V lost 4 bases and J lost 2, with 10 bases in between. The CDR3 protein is CASSPDRTYEQYF. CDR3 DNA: TGTGCCAGCAGCCCTGACAGAACCTACGAGCAGTACTTC.

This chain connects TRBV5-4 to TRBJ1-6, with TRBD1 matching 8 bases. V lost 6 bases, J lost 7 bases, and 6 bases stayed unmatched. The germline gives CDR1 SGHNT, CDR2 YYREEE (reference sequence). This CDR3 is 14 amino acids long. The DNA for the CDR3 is TGTGCCAGCAAAGGACAGGGCACGAATTCACCCCTCCACTTT. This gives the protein CASKGQGTNSPLHF.

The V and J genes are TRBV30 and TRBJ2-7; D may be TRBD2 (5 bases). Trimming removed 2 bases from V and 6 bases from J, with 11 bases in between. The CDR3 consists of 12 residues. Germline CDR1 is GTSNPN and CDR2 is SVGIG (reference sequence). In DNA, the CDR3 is TGTGCCTGGAGTCCCGGGAATCCCGAGCAGTACTTC. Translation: CAWSPGNPEQYF.